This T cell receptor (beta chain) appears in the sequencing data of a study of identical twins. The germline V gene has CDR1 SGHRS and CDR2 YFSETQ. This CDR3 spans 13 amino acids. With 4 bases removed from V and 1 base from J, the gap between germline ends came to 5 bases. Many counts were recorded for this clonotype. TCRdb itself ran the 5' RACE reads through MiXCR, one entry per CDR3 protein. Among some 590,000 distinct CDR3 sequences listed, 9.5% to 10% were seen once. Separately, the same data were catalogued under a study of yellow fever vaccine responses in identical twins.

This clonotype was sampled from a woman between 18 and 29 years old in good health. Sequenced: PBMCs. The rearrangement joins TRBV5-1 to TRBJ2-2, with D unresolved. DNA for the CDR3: TGCGCCAGCAGCCCTATGAACACCGGGGAGCTGTTTTTT. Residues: CASSPMNTGELFF. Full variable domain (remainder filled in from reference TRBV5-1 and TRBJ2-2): KAGVTQTPRYLIKTRGQQVTLSCSPISGHRSVSWYQQTPGQGLQFLFEYFSETQRNKGNFPGRFSGRQFSNSRSEMNVSTLELGDSALYLCASSPMNTGELFFGEGSRLTVL.